The rows below give T cell receptor beta chains drawn from one sample of a study of radiotherapy plus CTLA-4 blockade in lung cancer. Repertoires were generated with immunoSEQ multiplex PCR, while TCRdb's copy carries only in-frame clones and drops some. Among approximately 94,000 clones listed, around 84% were seen once. The specimen was peripheral blood, collected from a patient treated with radiotherapy plus ipilimumab. These receptors came from a human donor with non-small cell lung cancer that progressed on radiotherapy plus ipilimumab. CDR3s leave out the opening cysteine and the closing phenylalanine or tryptophan.

cdr3_aa: SVPGQGYEQY; j_call: TRBJ2-7; v_call: TRBV29-1
cdr3_aa: ASSARVFSSYEQY; j_call: TRBJ2-7; v_call: TRBV28
cdr3_aa: SVYRNSDTQY; j_call: TRBJ2-3; v_call: TRBV29-1
cdr3_aa: ASSLGDRGETDTQY; j_call: TRBJ2-3; v_call: TRBV11-1
cdr3_aa: AWSVLTSGGLSYNEQF; j_call: TRBJ2-1; v_call: TRBV30
cdr3_aa: ASSSSGGATQY; j_call: TRBJ2-5; v_call: TRBV28
cdr3_aa: ASSQTGQGEAF; j_call: TRBJ1-1; v_call: TRBV2
cdr3_aa: ASSLRWGTDTQY; j_call: TRBJ2-3; v_call: TRBV27
cdr3_aa: ASSVAQRGADTQY; j_call: TRBJ2-3; v_call: TRBV9
cdr3_aa: ASSPGLEAF; j_call: TRBJ1-1; v_call: TRBV6-1
cdr3_aa: ASSAEGLRTTDTQY; j_call: TRBJ2-3; v_call: TRBV7-2
cdr3_aa: ASSENPGTWNTGELF; j_call: TRBJ2-2; v_call: TRBV5-4
cdr3_aa: ASSRDQENTEAF; j_call: TRBJ1-1; v_call: TRBV18
cdr3_aa: ASSPVSRLPETQY; j_call: TRBJ2-5; v_call: TRBV18
cdr3_aa: ASSVETAQETQY; j_call: TRBJ2-5; v_call: TRBV9
cdr3_aa: ASSLEQGLDTQY; j_call: TRBJ2-3; v_call: TRBV5-1
cdr3_aa: ASSETSGITGELF; j_call: TRBJ2-2; v_call: TRBV11-2
cdr3_aa: ASSYAKGGDTQY; j_call: TRBJ2-3; v_call: TRBV6-5
cdr3_aa: ASSLAGLADEQF; j_call: TRBJ2-1; v_call: TRBV13
cdr3_aa: ASSSTVSDTQY; j_call: TRBJ2-3; v_call: TRBV5-4
cdr3_aa: ASSGRDRDTVWGSNQPQH; j_call: TRBJ1-5; v_call: TRBV10-1
cdr3_aa: ASSPPGGTSGSVGELF; j_call: TRBJ2-2; v_call: TRBV4-1
cdr3_aa: ASTVGLRNQPQH; j_call: TRBJ1-5; v_call: TRBV19
cdr3_aa: AWSVSGLAGDGEQF; j_call: TRBJ2-1; v_call: TRBV30
cdr3_aa: SVAEYGYT; j_call: TRBJ1-2; v_call: TRBV29-1
cdr3_aa: ASRVAGGNEQF; j_call: TRBJ2-1; v_call: TRBV5-1
cdr3_aa: ASSQPMISYEQY; j_call: TRBJ2-7; v_call: TRBV4-1
cdr3_aa: ASRVGETQY; j_call: TRBJ2-5; v_call: TRBV19
cdr3_aa: AISGGELGTDTQY; j_call: TRBJ2-3; v_call: TRBV10-3
cdr3_aa: ASSVGQNSGNTIY; j_call: TRBJ1-3; v_call: TRBV9
cdr3_aa: ASVTRYNEQF; j_call: TRBJ2-1; v_call: TRBV7-8
cdr3_aa: ASSGGVPGQIPETQY; j_call: TRBJ2-5; v_call: TRBV9
cdr3_aa: ASSSPRSSHLYEQY; j_call: TRBJ2-7; v_call: TRBV11-2
cdr3_aa: ASSLGASSKSGEQY; j_call: TRBJ2-7; v_call: TRBV5-1
cdr3_aa: ASMETGLTEQY; j_call: TRBJ2-7; v_call: TRBV6-1
cdr3_aa: ASSLDRGLNEQF; j_call: TRBJ2-1; v_call: TRBV7-6
cdr3_aa: ASSPTGGGEKLF; j_call: TRBJ1-4; v_call: TRBV7-9
cdr3_aa: ASSQGERSQPQH; j_call: TRBJ1-5; v_call: TRBV6-5
cdr3_aa: ASSLAGGNQPQH; j_call: TRBJ1-5; v_call: TRBV7-2
cdr3_aa: ASSPGVGNQPQH; j_call: TRBJ1-5; v_call: TRBV5-1
cdr3_aa: ASSPYSAGTSAEQF; j_call: TRBJ2-1; v_call: TRBV18
cdr3_aa: ASVTGTGNEKLF; j_call: TRBJ1-4; v_call: TRBV7-9
cdr3_aa: ASSLGQTNTGELF; j_call: TRBJ2-2; v_call: TRBV5-4
cdr3_aa: ASSSTSGTGGRYT; j_call: TRBJ1-2; v_call: TRBV5-1
cdr3_aa: ASNSREGSVFIETQY; j_call: TRBJ2-5; v_call: TRBV28
cdr3_aa: ASSFRTAGFQDEQF; j_call: TRBJ2-1; v_call: TRBV7-2
cdr3_aa: ASSRDFTDTQY; j_call: TRBJ2-3; v_call: TRBV7-3
cdr3_aa: AISESRTSGVSYEQY; j_call: TRBJ2-7; v_call: TRBV10-3
cdr3_aa: ASSLVSQETQY; j_call: TRBJ2-5; v_call: TRBV5-6